One and the same sample provided the 15 T cell receptor beta chains below, sequenced in a study of blood T cell repertoires in COVID-19. Assay used: immunoSEQ multiplex PCR; TCRdb lists only in-frame clones, some missing. The data show approximately 360,000 clones, with approximately 90% seen just once and approximately 1% held by the top ten. Material: PBMCs or T cells enriched from blood (not recorded which). These receptors came from a woman aged 25 to 39 with acute COVID-19.

The chain couples TRBV15 to TRBJ2-1; D remains ambiguous. Trimming removed 0 bases from V and 15 bases from J, with 12 bases in between. CDR1 LNHNV and CDR2 YYDKDF come from the germline V gene (reference sequence). The CDR3 length is 12 residues. CDR3 coding DNA: TGTGCCACCAGCAGAGATGGCGGTGTGCGGTTCTTC. As protein: CATSRDGGVRFF.

The J gene is TRBJ2-7, the V gene TRBV28; 7 bases agree with TRBD1. The V gene end was trimmed by 5 bases and the J gene end by 1 base; junction bases not matched to a gene: 8. The length of the CDR3 is 15 residues. CDR1 and CDR2 (germline): MDHEN, SYDVKM. The CDR3, as DNA: TGTGCCAGCAGTCCTACAGGGGCCCTTTCCTACGAGCAGTACTTC. Translated, it gives CASSPTGALSYEQYF.

The genes are TRBV5-1 and TRBJ2-1; 8 bases are a match to TRBD2. Unmatched junction bases numbered 2, after V lost 0 bases and J lost 3 bases. This CDR3 is built from 15 residues. The V gene's germline CDR1 is SGHRS and CDR2 YFSETQ. CDR3 bases: TGCGCCAGCAGCTTGGAGGGGACTAGCTACAATGAGCAGTTCTTC. It yields the protein CASSLEGTSYNEQFF.

The chain employs TRBV2 and TRBJ1-5, with a weak D call TRBD1 (5 bases). This CDR3 comprises 16 residues. Germline V gene data show CDR1 as SNHLY and CDR2 as FYNNEI. V was clipped by 7 bases and J by 0 bases, with 16 bases between them. CDR3 loop: CASNPESGNSNQPQHF. The CDR3 DNA sequence: TGTGCCAGCAATCCCGAATCAGGGAATAGCAATCAGCCCCAGCATTTT.

This clone was seen a single time. The rearrangement links TRBV4-2 to TRBJ1-2, with D possibly matching TRBD1 (5 bases). Germline V gene sequence: CDR1 LGHNA, CDR2 YNFKEQ. V was clipped by 4 bases and J by 4 bases, with 13 bases between them. The CDR3 is 14 amino acids. The DNA of the CDR3 is TGTGCCAGCAGCCGCGACGGGGGACCCTATGGCTACACCTTC. Translation gives CASSRDGGPYGYTF.

This clone showed up just once. The J gene is TRBJ2-7, the V gene TRBV7-2; TRBD2 might be the D (6 bases). This CDR3 is 15 amino acids long. Between the trimmed V and J ends, which lost 5 bases and 1 base, there was a span of 15 bases. Looked up from germline, CDR1 is SGHTA and CDR2 is FQGNSA. CDR3 nucleotides: TGTGCCAGCAGCCCCGTGGGGGGACCGTCCTACGAGCAGTACTTC. This sequence encodes CASSPVGGPSYEQYF.

The genes are TRBV7-9 and TRBJ2-7; tentative D call: TRBD1 (5 bases). Matching the DNA end better, TRBJ2-1 makes the J call doubtful. The germline V gene encodes CDR1 SEHNR and CDR2 FQNEAQ (reference sequence). The CDR3 covers 11 residues. CDR3 bases: TGTGCCAGCATTAGGGGCGATGAGCAGTTCTTC. Translation: CASIRGDEQFF.

About this clone itself: Possible read error: a much larger clone is one base away. The chain links TRBV5-6 to TRBJ2-5; 12 bases map to TRBD2. The J call may not be correct, given that the DNA end is closer to TRBJ2-7. Germline V lookup: CDR1 SGHDT, CDR2 YYEEEE. This CDR3 is built from 14 residues. This chain's CDR3 is CASSSSGGAYEQYF. The DNA of the CDR3 is TGTGCCAGCAGCTCTAGCGGGGGGGCCTACGAGCAGTACTTC.

The chain links TRBV19 to TRBJ1-6; 9 bases agree with TRBD1. Germline CDR1 reads LNHDA; CDR2 reads SQIVND (reference sequence). This CDR3 contains 15 residues. V lost 7 bases and J lost 7; bases outside the gene matches: 8. CDR3 in DNA: TGTGCCAGTACTAGGGACAGGGTAGAGAATTCACCCCTCCACTTT. Its translation: CASTRDRVENSPLHF.

This chain connects TRBV4-1 to TRBJ1-2; D not certain. V was clipped by 1 base and J by 8 bases, with 11 bases between them. Per the germline V gene, CDR1 is MGHRA and CDR2 is YSYEKL. This CDR3 is 13 amino acids long. The CDR3 DNA follows: TGCGCCAGCAGCCAAGTTTGGAGCTACGGCTACACCTTC. The encoded protein is CASSQVWSYGYTF.

The chain recombines TRBV6-4 with TRBJ1-1; D gene uncertain. Deletions cut 0 bases from V and 1 base from J, with 6 bases between. The CDR3 has 14 amino acids. Germline values: CDR1 MRHNA, CDR2 SNTAGT. CDR3 loop: CASSDSIGNTEAFF. DNA of the CDR3: TGTGCCAGCAGTGACTCGATCGGGAACACTGAAGCTTTCTTT.

DNA for the CDR3: TGTGCCAGCAGTTACTCGCCAGCGAGCACAGATACGCAGTATTTT. It yields the protein CASSYSPASTDTQYF. The chain recombines TRBV6-5 with TRBJ2-3; D gene ambiguous. Germline V lookup: CDR1 MNHEY, CDR2 SVGAGI. The CDR3 is made up of 15 amino acids. V lost 0 bases to trimming and J lost 0 bases, with 7 bases between them.

The J gene is TRBJ2-3, the V gene TRBV20-1, with no clear D. Trimming took 3 bases from V and 5 from J, leaving 9 bases between them. CDR1 is DFQATT and CDR2 is SNEGSKA in the germline V gene (reference sequence). CDR3 length equals 12 residues. The CDR3 DNA reads as TGCAGTGCTAGTTCACATCGAGATACGCAGTATTTT. The encoded protein is CSASSHRDTQYF.

This chain links TRBV7-3 with TRBJ1-6, with a possible D match to TRBD1 (6 bases). The CDR3 length is 15 residues. V shed 5 bases and J shed 4 bases, with 12 bases lying between them. The germline V gene has CDR1 SGHTA and CDR2 FQGTGA. CDR3 nucleotides: TGTGCCAGCAGCCGGGGCAGGGGTTATAATTCACCCCTCCACTTT. Translating it yields CASSRGRGYNSPLHF.

The J gene is TRBJ2-7, the V gene TRBV7-3; D not resolved. Germline loops: CDR1 SGHTA, CDR2 FQGTGA. There are 15 residues in the CDR3. The V end lost 1 base, the J end lost 3 bases, and 13 bases lay between the germline ends. The CDR3 DNA follows: TGTGCCAGCAGCTTAATGTTGGGCACGAACTACGAGCAGTACTTC. It encodes CASSLMLGTNYEQYF.